Shown below are 10 T cell receptor beta chains from a single sample sequenced in a study of long-term antiretroviral therapy in people with HIV. The run of the v3.0 immunoSEQ assay was at survey level. Produced via immunoSEQ multiplex PCR; TCRdb's table is partial and in-frame only. The sample lists around 36,000 clones, roughly 74% seen once, with 3.4% in the top ten. The specimen was unsorted PBMCs, collected 3 years after starting antiretroviral therapy. The receptors here all came from a man aged 50-60 years with HIV.

The chain employs TRBV27 and TRBJ2-7; tentatively, D is TRBD1 or TRBD2 (5 bases each). The CDR3 is 14 amino acids. The V and J ends lost 5 bases and 5 bases respectively, with 16 bases between them. Looked up from germline, CDR1 is MNHEY and CDR2 is SMNVEV (reference sequence). The DNA of the CDR3 is TGTGCCAGCAGTCTCTGGGGGAAAGCCCACGAGCAGTACTTC. Encoded protein: CASSLWGKAHEQYF.

V gene TRBV2 combines with J gene TRBJ2-7; 9 bases are a match to TRBD1. Germline CDR1 is SNHLY and CDR2 is FYNNEI. V shed 7 bases and J 0 bases; nucleotides not matched to a gene: 4. This CDR3 is built from 14 residues. CDR3 DNA: TGTGCCAGCAAAGGACAGGGGAGCTCCTACGAGCAGTACTTC. Amino acid sequence: CASKGQGSSYEQYF.

The gene calls are TRBV7-2 and TRBJ2-5; D is perhaps TRBD1 or TRBD2 (6 bases each). This CDR3 is 13 amino acids long. Germline values: CDR1 SGHTA, CDR2 FQGNSA. V was cut by 6 bases and J by 5 bases, with 13 bases left in between. The CDR3 region has the DNA TGTGCCAGCAGTCTAGGGGGGCCCGAGACCCAGTACTTC. Encoded protein: CASSLGGPETQYF.

This clone turned up a few times. This rearrangement joins TRBV19 to TRBJ2-7, with a weak D call TRBD1 (7 bases). Trimming stripped 3 bases from V and 5 bases from J, with 11 bases between. The CDR3 is made up of 13 amino acids. The germline V gene has CDR1 LNHDA and CDR2 SQIVND (reference sequence). The CDR3 nucleotides read TGTGCCAGTAGTATGCGCAGGGGGGACGAGCAGTACTTC. It specifies CASSMRRGDEQYF.

Comments on this clone: This clone may be a read error of a much larger clone one base away. The chain uses TRBV5-6 and TRBJ1-2, with TRBD1 matching 7 bases. Trimming cost V 4 bases and J 2 bases; bases outside gene matches: 2. Germline V lookup: CDR1 SGHDT, CDR2 YYEEEE. There are 13 residues in the CDR3. CDR3 residues: CASSQDRNYGYTF. CDR3 DNA: TGTGCCAGCAGCCAGGACAGGAACTATGGCTACACCTTC.

By its share, this clone is medium-sized. The same CDR3 also results from other DNA sequences found in this sample. V usage is TRBV28 and J usage is TRBJ1-2; D remains unclear. The CDR3 covers 13 residues. V lost 6 bases and J 1 base, leaving 9 bases between the germline ends. CDR1 is MDHEN, CDR2 SYDVKM, per germline. The CDR3 DNA follows: TGTGCCAGCAGCCTCGACCTTAACTATGGCTACACCTTC. This sequence encodes CASSLDLNYGYTF.

This clone was detected only once. The chain uses TRBV9 and TRBJ1-2, with TRBD1 matching 8 bases. The CDR3 loop spans 16 amino acids. The germline V gene has CDR1 SGDLS and CDR2 YYNGEE. After removal of 3 bases from V and 3 bases from J, the junction contained 10 bases not matched to a gene. The CDR3 DNA follows: TGTGCCAGCAGCGGGACAGGGAATATGGGAGACTATGGCTACACCTTC. Protein product: CASSGTGNMGDYGYTF. Full variable domain (outside the CDR3, taken from reference TRBV9 and TRBJ1-2): DSGVTQTPKHLITATGQRVTLRCSPRSGDLSVYWYQQSLDQGLQFLIQYYNGEERAKGNILERFSAQQFPDLHSELNLSSLELGDSALYFCASSGTGNMGDYGYTFGSGTRLTVV.

The chain uses TRBV18 and TRBJ2-2; D remains unclear. Trimming removed 1 base from V and 0 bases from J, with 3 bases in between. The CDR3 runs 14 residues. Germline V CDR1 and CDR2: KGHSH, LQKENI. The CDR3 DNA sequence: TGTGCCAGCTCACCACGGGCGAACACCGGGGAGCTGTTTTTT. Its protein is CASSPRANTGELFF.

The chain has TRBV7-2 and TRBJ1-2, with D possibly being TRBD1 (6 bases). Looked up from germline, CDR1 is SGHTA and CDR2 is FQGNSA. V shed 3 bases and J shed 4 bases, with 15 bases lying between them. The CDR3 is 15 amino acids. The CDR3 protein is CASSLGHKLIYGYTF. The DNA of the CDR3 is TGTGCCAGCAGCTTGGGACACAAGCTTATCTATGGCTACACCTTC.

The rearrangement links TRBV18 to TRBJ2-6; no clear D. CDR3 length: 17 residues. Looked up from germline, CDR1 is KGHSH and CDR2 is LQKENI. Trimming removed 6 bases at V and 0 bases at J, with 15 bases between. The CDR3 loop is CASSQYVSRSGANVLTF. CDR3 DNA: TGTGCCAGCTCGCAGTATGTCTCCCGCTCTGGGGCCAACGTCCTGACTTTC. Combining the CDR3 with reference TRBV18 and TRBJ2-6 gives the whole variable domain NAGVMQNPRHLVRRRGQEARLRCSPMKGHSHVYWYRQLPEEGLKFMVYLQKENIIDESGMPKERFSAEFPKEGPSILRIQQVVRGDSAAYFCASSQYVSRSGANVLTFGAGSRLTVL.